Below, 12 T cell receptor beta chains from the same sample are listed, as sequenced in a study of shared clonotypes between healthy human individuals. Data came from immunoSEQ multiplex PCR; TCRdb stores just in-frame clones and leaves some out. Among approximately 1.1 million clones listed, roughly 74% were seen once. Sequencing was carried out using memory CD4+ T cells from PBMCs. Specified subset: CD45RA-negative fraction. The origin of the receptors is a young man in good health. Some clones in this sample may be carry-over from other donors' samples.

This rearrangement joins TRBV6-5 to TRBJ2-1; 7 bases fit TRBD1. With V trimmed by 6 bases and J by 1 base, 6 bases remained unmatched. This CDR3 is 15 amino acids long. The germline gives CDR1 MNHEY, CDR2 SVGAGI. The CDR3 bases are TGTGCCAGCAGCCGACAGGGTCCGTCCTACAATGAGCAGTTCTTC. It is translated as CASSRQGPSYNEQFF.

The rearrangement links TRBV5-4 to TRBJ1-3; tentative D call: TRBD1 (5 bases). The CDR3 sequence is 14 residues long. Germline V gives CDR1 SGHNT, CDR2 YYREEE (reference sequence). V was clipped by 2 bases and J by 2 bases, with 8 bases between them. The CDR3 DNA follows: TGTGCCAGCAGCTTTAGACAGACTGGAAACACCATATATTTT. Amino acids: CASSFRQTGNTIYF.

About this clone itself: In the same sample, other DNA sequences code for this CDR3. The chain links TRBV5-1 to TRBJ1-2; TRBD1 aligns across 10 bases. This CDR3 comprises 14 residues. Germline-derived CDR1 and CDR2 are SGHRS and YFSETQ. The ends lost 6 bases at V and 2 bases at J; junction bases unmatched: 4. This CDR3 is CASTRDRGNYGYTF. The CDR3 DNA is TGCGCCAGCACCCGGGACAGGGGAAACTATGGCTACACCTTC.

The rearrangement links TRBV9 to TRBJ2-5; D may match TRBD1 or TRBD2 (7 bases each). CDR3 size: 15 residues. Trimming removed 0 bases at V and 4 bases at J, with 13 bases between. Germline V lookup: CDR1 SGDLS, CDR2 YYNGEE. The CDR3 bases are TGTGCCAGCAGCGTAGCGACAGGGAGGGGAGAGACCCAGTACTTC. This sequence encodes CASSVATGRGETQYF.

This clone occurred a few times. The chain's CDR3 is CSVEDQAGYEQYF. In nucleotides, the CDR3 is TGCAGCGTTGAAGATCAGGCGGGTTACGAGCAGTACTTC. The chain employs TRBV29-1 and TRBJ2-7; D perhaps matches TRBD2 (5 bases). The CDR3 runs 13 residues. Deletions cut 0 bases from V and 4 bases from J, with 10 bases between. Looked up from germline, CDR1 is SQVTM and CDR2 is ANQGSEA.

The J gene is TRBJ2-7, the V gene TRBV4-2; the D is unclear. The CDR3 is made up of 16 amino acids. The V and J ends lost 1 base and 5 bases respectively, with 18 bases between them. The germline CDR1 and CDR2 sequences are LGHNA and YNFKEQ. The CDR3 sequence: CASSQVKTNWAHEQYF. DNA of the CDR3: TGTGCCAGCAGCCAAGTAAAGACCAATTGGGCCCACGAGCAGTACTTC.

The chain couples TRBV28 to TRBJ1-1; D unclear. Germline lookup yields CDR1 MDHEN and CDR2 SYDVKM. The CDR3 is 13 amino acids. Trimming removed 7 bases from V and 5 bases from J, with 14 bases in between. The CDR3 DNA sequence: TGTGCCAGCACCTACGGACTCGGGACTGAAGCTTTCTTT. Encoded protein: CASTYGLGTEAFF. Variable domain in full (rest from reference TRBV28 and TRBJ1-1): DVKVTQSSRYLVKRTGEKVFLECVQDMDHENMFWYRQDPGLGLRLIYFSYDVKMKEKGDIPEGYSVSREKKERFSLILESASTNQTSMYLCASTYGLGTEAFFGQGTRLTVV.

The chain joins TRBV7-9 to TRBJ2-5; D possibly corresponds to TRBD1 (5 bases). This CDR3 has 13 residues. V was shortened by 5 bases and J by 9 bases, with 16 bases between the two germline ends. Germline lookup yields CDR1 SEHNR and CDR2 FQNEAQ (reference sequence). The CDR3 nucleotides read TGTGCCAGCAGCCCGAGACAGTGGCTGTCCCAGTACTTC. Translation: CASSPRQWLSQYF. Full variable domain (remainder filled in from reference TRBV7-9 and TRBJ2-5): DTGVSQNPRHKITKRGQNVTFRCDPISEHNRLYWYRQTLGQGPEFLTYFQNEAQLEKSRLLSDRFSAERPKGSFSTLEIQRTEQGDSAMYLCASSPRQWLSQYFGPGTRLLVL.

The chain recombines TRBV30 with TRBJ1-2; D gene uncertain. This CDR3 contains 14 residues. Germline CDR1 reads GTSNPN; CDR2 reads SVGIG (reference sequence). The V and J ends lost 3 bases and 8 bases respectively, with 19 bases between them. DNA for the CDR3: TGTGCCTGGAGGAGGGTGGGTGAGGCTTGGGGCTACACCTTC. Residues: CAWRRVGEAWGYTF.

V gene TRBV18 combines with J gene TRBJ1-2, with D possibly matching TRBD1 (5 bases). Germline CDR1 reads KGHSH; CDR2 reads LQKENI. The length of the CDR3 is 14 residues. Trimming left V 3 bases short and J 7 bases short, with 15 bases between. The CDR3 bases are TGTGCCAGCTCACCGAGTCTAGGGGAGGCTGGCTACACCTTC. The encoded protein is CASSPSLGEAGYTF.

The CDR3 DNA is TGCGCCAGCGGCGTTGATCCAAACAATGAGCAGTTCTTC. This codes for CASGVDPNNEQFF. The V gene is TRBV5-1, the J gene TRBJ2-1; D remains unclear. Germline lookup yields CDR1 SGHRS and CDR2 YFSETQ. The germline V and J ends were trimmed by 7 bases and 5 bases, with 13 bases remaining between them. The CDR3 runs to 13 residues.

The chain is built from TRBV5-4 and TRBJ2-3, with D possibly TRBD2 on 6 matching bases. The CDR3 spans 16 residues. Germline V gene data show CDR1 as SGHNT and CDR2 as YYREEE (reference sequence). V was cut by 0 bases and J by 0 bases, with 11 bases left in between. The CDR3, as DNA: TGTGCCAGCAGCTTGGGTGGAGGGCCTAGCACAGATACGCAGTATTTT. Protein: CASSLGGGPSTDTQYF.